This T cell receptor (beta chain) was profiled in a study of radiation and T cells in renal cell carcinoma. Background on the study: Nephrectomy followed 15 Gy stereotactic body radiation by 4 weeks.

Points from the study as a whole: In blood, top tumor clones expanded by 2 weeks, shrinking by 4.

Points on this clone: Its antigen is as yet unknown.

Germline values: CDR1 KGHSH, CDR2 LQKENI. Trimming removed 4 bases at V and 5 bases at J, with 11 bases between. The CDR3 sequence is 13 residues long. Method: immunoSEQ multiplex PCR; TCRdb's copy keeps in-frame clones and lacks some. The table includes 45,000 to 65,000 clones, around 78% detected once. Time point specified: baseline pretreatment blood. The sample's treatment: 15 Gy SBRT to primary tumor, nephrectomy 4 weeks later. After SBRT, blood was collected at 2 and 4 weeks, plus baseline. J is TRBJ2-5 and V is TRBV18, with unresolved D. The receptor was derived from a man in his fifties or sixties with renal cell carcinoma. The sample consisted of blood, taken from a patient whose treatment included radiotherapy and nephrectomy. In DNA, the CDR3 is TGTGCCAGCTCACGATCTGGTCTTGAGACCCAGTACTTC. It translates to CASSRSGLETQYF.